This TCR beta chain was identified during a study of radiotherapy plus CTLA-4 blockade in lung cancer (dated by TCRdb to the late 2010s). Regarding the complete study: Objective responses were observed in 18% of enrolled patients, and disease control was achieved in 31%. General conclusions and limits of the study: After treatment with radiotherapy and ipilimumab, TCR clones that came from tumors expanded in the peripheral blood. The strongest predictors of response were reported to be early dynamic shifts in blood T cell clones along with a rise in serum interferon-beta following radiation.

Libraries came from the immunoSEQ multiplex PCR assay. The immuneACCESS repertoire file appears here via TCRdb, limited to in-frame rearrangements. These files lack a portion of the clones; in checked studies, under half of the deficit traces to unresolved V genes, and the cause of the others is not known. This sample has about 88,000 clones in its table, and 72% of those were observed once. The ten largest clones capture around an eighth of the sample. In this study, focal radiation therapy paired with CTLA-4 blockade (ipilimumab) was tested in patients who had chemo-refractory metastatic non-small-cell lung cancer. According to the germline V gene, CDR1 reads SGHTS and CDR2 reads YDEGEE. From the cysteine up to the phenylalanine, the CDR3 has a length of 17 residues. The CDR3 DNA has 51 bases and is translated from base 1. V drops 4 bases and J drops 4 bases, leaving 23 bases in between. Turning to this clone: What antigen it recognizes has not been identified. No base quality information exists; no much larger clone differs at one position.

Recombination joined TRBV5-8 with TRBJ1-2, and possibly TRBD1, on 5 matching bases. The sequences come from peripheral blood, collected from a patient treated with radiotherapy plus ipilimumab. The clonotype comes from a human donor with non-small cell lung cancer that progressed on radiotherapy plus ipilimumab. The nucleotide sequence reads TGTGCCAGCAGCCCCCTAGGGAGCCGGGGGACCACCTATGGCTACACCTTC. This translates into CASSPLGSRGTTYGYTF.